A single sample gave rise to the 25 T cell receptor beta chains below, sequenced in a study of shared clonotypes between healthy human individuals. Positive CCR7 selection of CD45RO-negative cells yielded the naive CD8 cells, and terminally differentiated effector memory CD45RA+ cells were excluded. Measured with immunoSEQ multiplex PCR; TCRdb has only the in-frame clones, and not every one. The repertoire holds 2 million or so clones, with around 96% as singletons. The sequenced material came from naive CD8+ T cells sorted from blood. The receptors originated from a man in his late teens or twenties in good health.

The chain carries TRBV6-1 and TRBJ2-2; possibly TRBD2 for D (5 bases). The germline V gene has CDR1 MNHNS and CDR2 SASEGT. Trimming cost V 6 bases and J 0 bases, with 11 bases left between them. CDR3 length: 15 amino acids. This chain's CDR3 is CASSWEYTNTGELFF. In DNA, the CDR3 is TGTGCCAGCAGCTGGGAGTACACGAACACCGGGGAGCTGTTTTTT.

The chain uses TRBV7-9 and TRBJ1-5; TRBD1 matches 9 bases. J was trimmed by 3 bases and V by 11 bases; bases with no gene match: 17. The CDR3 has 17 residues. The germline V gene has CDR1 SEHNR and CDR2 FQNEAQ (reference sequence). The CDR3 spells CAPAFPQGAQINQPQHF. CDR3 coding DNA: TGTGCCCCCGCTTTCCCACAGGGGGCGCAAATCAATCAGCCCCAGCATTTT.

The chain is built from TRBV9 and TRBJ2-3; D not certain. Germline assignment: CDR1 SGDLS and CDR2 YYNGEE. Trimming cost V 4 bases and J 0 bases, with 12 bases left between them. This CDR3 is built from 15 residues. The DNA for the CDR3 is TGTGCCAGCAGCCCCAAGGCGGAAAGCACAGATACGCAGTATTTT. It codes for CASSPKAESTDTQYF.

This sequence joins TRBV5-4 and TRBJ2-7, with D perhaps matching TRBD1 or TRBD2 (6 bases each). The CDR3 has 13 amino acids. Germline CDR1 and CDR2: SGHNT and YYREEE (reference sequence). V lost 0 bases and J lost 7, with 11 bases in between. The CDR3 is CASSLGGAGEQYF. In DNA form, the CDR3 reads TGTGCCAGCAGCTTGGGGGGGGCCGGGGAGCAGTACTTC.

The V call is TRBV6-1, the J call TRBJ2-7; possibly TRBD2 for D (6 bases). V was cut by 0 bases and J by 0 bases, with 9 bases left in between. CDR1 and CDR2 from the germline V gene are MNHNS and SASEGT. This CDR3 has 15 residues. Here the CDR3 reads CASSEAGLLSYEQYF. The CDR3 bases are TGTGCCAGCAGTGAAGCGGGACTCCTCTCCTACGAGCAGTACTTC.

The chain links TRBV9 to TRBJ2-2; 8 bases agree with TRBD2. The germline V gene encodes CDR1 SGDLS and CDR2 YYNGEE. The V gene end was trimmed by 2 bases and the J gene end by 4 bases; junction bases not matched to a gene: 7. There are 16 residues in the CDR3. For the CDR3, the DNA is TGTGCCAGCAGCGTCTGGGGACTAGATGGCACCGGGGAGCTGTTTTTT. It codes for CASSVWGLDGTGELFF.

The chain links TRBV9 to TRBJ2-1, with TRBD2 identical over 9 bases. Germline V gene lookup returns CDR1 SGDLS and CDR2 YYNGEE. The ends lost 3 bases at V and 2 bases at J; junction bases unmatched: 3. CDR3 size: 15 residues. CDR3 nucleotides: TGTGCCAGCAGCGATAGCGGGGGCACCTACAATGAGCAGTTCTTC. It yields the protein CASSDSGGTYNEQFF.

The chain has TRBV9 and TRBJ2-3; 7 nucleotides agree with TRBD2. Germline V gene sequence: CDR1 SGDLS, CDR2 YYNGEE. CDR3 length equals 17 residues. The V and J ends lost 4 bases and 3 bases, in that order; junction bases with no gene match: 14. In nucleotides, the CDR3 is TGTGCCAGCAGCCATACTACGGGGGGAGTTGGGACAGATACGCAGTATTTT. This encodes CASSHTTGGVGTDTQYF.

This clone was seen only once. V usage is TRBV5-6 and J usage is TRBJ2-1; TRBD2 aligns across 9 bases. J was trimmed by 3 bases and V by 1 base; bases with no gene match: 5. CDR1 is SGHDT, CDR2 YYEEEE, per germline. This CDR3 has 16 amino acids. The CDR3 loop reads CASSLPSGAGYNEQFF. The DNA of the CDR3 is TGTGCCAGCAGCTTGCCTAGCGGGGCTGGCTACAATGAGCAGTTCTTC.

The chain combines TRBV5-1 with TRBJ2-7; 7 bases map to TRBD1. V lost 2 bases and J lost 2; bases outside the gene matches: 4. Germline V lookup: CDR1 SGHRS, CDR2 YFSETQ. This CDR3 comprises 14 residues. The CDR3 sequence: CASSFTGVAYEQYF. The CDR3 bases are TGCGCCAGCAGCTTCACAGGGGTGGCCTACGAGCAGTACTTC.

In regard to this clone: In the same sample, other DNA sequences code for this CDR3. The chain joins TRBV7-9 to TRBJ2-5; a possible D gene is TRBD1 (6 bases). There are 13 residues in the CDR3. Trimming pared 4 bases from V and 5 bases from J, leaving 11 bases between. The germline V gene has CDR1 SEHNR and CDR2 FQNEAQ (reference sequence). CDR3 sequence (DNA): TGTGCCAGCAGCTCACAGGGAAGGGAGACCCAGTACTTC. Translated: CASSSQGRETQYF.

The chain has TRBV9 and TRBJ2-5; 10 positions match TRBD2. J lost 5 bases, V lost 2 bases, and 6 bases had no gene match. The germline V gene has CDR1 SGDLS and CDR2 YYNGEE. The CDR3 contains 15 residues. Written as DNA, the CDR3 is TGTGCCAGCAGCGTCGAGCGGGGGGGCCGGGAGACCCAGTACTTC. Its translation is CASSVERGGRETQYF.

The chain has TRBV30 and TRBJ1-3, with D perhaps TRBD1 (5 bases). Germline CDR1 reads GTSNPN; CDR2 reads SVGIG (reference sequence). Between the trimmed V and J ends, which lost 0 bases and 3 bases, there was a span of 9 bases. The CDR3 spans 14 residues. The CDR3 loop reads CAWSVSGFGNTIYF. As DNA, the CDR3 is TGTGCCTGGAGTGTGTCAGGGTTTGGAAACACCATATATTTT.

Written as DNA, the CDR3 is TGTGCCAGCAGCTTGGGGCTAGGTAACGAGCAGTACTTC. It yields the protein CASSLGLGNEQYF. The chain recombines TRBV5-4 with TRBJ2-7, with unresolved D. Looked up from germline, CDR1 is SGHNT and CDR2 is YYREEE (reference sequence). There are 13 residues in the CDR3. Trimming pared 0 bases from V and 5 bases from J, leaving 9 bases between.

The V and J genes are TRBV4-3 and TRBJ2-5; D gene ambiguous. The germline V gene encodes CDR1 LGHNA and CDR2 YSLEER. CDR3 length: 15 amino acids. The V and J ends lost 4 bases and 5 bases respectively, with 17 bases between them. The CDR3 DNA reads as TGCGCCAGCAGCCCCGTACTCAGTGTAAGGGAGACCCAGTACTTC. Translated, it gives CASSPVLSVRETQYF.

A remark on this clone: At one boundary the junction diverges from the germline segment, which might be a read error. The CDR3 nucleotides are TGTGCCAGCAGCGTGGCCAGCGGGAGCTCCCACGAGCAGTACTTC. Protein product: CASSVASGSSHEQYF. The rearrangement joins TRBV9 to TRBJ2-7, with 8 positions matching TRBD2. The germline V gene encodes CDR1 SGDLS and CDR2 YYNGEE. This CDR3 is built from 15 residues.

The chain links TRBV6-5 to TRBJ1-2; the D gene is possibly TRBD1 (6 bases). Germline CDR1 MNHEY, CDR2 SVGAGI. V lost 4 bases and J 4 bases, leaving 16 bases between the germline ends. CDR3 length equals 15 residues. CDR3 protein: CASSLVGDRTYGYTF. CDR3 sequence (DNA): TGTGCCAGCAGTTTAGTGGGAGACAGGACCTATGGCTACACCTTC.

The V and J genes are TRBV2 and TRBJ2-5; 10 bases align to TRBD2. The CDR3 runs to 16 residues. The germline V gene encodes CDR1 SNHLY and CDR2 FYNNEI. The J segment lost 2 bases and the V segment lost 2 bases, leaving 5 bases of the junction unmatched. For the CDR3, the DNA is TGTGCCAGCAGTGAATTAGCGGGGGGTCTTCAAGAGACCCAGTACTTC. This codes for CASSELAGGLQETQYF.

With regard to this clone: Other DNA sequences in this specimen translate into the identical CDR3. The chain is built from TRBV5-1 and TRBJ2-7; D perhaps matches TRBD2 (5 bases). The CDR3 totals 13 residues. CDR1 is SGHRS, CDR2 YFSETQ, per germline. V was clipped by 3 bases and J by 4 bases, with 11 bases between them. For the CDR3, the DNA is TGCGCCAGCAGCTCTCTGACGGGGTACGAGCAGTACTTC. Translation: CASSSLTGYEQYF.

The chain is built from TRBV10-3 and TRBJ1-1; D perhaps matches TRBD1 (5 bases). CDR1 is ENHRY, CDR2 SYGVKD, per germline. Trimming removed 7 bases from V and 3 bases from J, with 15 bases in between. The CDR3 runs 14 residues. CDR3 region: CAITSGLRDTEAFF. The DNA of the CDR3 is TGTGCCATCACCTCGGGGCTTAGGGACACTGAAGCTTTCTTT.

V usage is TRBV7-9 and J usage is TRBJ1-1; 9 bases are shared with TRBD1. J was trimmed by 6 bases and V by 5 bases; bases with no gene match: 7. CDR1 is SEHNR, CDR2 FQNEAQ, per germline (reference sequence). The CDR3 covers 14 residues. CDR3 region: CASSHRDRDAEAFF. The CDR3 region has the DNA TGTGCCAGCAGCCACCGGGACAGGGACGCTGAAGCTTTCTTT.

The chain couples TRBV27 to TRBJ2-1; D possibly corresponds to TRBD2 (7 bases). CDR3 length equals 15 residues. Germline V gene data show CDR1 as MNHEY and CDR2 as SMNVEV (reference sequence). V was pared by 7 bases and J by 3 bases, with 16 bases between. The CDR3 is CASIARGRLYNEQFF. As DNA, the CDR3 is TGTGCCAGCATCGCGCGGGGGCGCCTCTACAATGAGCAGTTCTTC.

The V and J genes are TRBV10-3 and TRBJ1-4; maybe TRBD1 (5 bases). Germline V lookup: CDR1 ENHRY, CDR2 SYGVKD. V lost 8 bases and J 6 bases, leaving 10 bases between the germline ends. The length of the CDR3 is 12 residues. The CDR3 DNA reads TGTGCCATCCGTGGCAGGGATGAAAAACTGTTTTTT. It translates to CAIRGRDEKLFF.

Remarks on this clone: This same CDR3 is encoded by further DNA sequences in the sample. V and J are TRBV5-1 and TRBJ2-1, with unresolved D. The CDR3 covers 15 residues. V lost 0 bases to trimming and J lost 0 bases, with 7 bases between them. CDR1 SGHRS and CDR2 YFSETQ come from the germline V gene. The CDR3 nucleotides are TGCGCCAGCAGCTTGGGCGGTAGCTCCTACAATGAGCAGTTCTTC. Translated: CASSLGGSSYNEQFF.

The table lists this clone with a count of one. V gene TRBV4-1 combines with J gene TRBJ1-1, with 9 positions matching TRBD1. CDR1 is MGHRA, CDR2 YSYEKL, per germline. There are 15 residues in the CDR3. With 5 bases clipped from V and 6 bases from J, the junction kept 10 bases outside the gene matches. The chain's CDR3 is CASSFWGQGGAEAFF. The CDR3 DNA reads TGCGCCAGCAGCTTTTGGGGACAGGGAGGTGCTGAAGCTTTCTTT.